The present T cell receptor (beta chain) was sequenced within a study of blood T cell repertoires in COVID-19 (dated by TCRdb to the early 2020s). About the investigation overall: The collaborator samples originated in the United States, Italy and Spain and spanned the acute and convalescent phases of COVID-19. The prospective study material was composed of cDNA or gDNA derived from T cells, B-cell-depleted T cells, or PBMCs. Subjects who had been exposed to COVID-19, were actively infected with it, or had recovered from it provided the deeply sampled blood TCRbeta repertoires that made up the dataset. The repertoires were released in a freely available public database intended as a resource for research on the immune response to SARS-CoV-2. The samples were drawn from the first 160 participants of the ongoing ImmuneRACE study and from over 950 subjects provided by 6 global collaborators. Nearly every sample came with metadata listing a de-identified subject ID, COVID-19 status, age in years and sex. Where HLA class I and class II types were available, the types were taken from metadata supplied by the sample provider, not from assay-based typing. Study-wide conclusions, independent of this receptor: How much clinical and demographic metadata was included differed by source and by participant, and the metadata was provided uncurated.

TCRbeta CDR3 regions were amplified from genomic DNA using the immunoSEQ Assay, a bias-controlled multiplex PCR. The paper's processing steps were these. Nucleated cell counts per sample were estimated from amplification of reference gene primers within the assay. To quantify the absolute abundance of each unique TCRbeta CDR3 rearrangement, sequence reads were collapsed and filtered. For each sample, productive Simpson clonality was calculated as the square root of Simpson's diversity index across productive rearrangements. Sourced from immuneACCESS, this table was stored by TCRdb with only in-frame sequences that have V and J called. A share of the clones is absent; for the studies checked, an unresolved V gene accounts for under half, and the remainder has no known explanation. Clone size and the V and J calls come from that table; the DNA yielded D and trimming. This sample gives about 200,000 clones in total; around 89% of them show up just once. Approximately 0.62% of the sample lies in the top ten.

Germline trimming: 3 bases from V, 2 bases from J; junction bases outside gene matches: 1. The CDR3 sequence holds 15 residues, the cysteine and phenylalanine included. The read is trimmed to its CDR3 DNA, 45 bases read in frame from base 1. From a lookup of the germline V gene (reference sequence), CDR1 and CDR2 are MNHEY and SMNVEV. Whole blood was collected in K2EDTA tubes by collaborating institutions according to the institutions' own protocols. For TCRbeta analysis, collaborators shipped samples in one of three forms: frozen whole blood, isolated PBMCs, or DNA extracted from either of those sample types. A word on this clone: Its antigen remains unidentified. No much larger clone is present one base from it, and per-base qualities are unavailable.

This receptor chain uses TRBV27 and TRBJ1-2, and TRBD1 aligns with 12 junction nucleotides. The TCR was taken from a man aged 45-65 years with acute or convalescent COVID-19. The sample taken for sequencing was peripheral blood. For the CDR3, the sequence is CASSFGTGGNYGYTF. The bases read TGTGCCAGCAGTTTCGGGACAGGGGGCAACTATGGCTACACCTTC.